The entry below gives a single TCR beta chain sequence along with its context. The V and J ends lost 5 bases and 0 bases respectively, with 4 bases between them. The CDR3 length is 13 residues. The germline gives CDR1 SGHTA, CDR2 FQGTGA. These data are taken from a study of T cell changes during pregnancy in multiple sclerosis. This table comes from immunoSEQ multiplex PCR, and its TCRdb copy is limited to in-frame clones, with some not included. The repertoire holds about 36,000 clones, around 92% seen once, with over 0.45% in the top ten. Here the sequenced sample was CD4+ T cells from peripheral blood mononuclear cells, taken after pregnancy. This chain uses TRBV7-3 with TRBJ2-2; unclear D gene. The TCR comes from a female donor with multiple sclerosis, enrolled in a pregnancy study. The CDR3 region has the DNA TGTGCCAGCAGCCCCTCGAACACCGGGGAGCTGTTTTTT. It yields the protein CASSPSNTGELFF. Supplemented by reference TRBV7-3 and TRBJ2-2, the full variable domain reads GAGVSQTPSNKVTEKGKYVELRCDPISGHTALYWYRQSLGQGPEFLIYFQGTGAADDSGLPNDRFFAVRPEGSVSTLKIQRTERGDSAVYLCASSPSNTGELFFGEGSRLTVL.